The 26 T cell receptor beta chains below were found in one sample sequenced in a study of blood T cells in healthy people across ages. Primed by a sample-barcoded 5' primer and a J-beta primer mix, a second PCR proceeded for about 7 to 11 cycles. In TCRdb, the 5' RACE reads were re-called with MiXCR into one record per CDR3 protein. The sample gives about 290,000 distinct CDR3 sequences, roughly 26% of which show up once; approximately 30% is in the top ten. Sequenced input: blood. These receptors were taken from a woman between 70 and 85 years old in good health.

V and J are TRBV3-1 and TRBJ2-5, with TRBD1 matching over 7 bases. The last part of the DNA fits TRBJ2-7 better; the J call may be wrong. Germline V CDR1 and CDR2: LGHDT, YNNKEL (reference sequence). The CDR3 extends over 16 amino acids. CDR3 DNA: TGTGCCAGCAGCCAGGAAGCCGACAGGGCGATTTACGAGCAGTACTTC. It is translated as CASSQEADRAIYEQYF.

The rearrangement joins TRBV29-1 to TRBJ2-1, with a possible D match to TRBD2 (6 bases). The CDR3 totals 14 residues. Germline V gene sequence: CDR1 SQVTM, CDR2 ANQGSEA. Trimming shortened V by 7 bases and J by 5 bases, and 18 bases separated the two germline ends. CDR3 nucleotide sequence: TGCAGCGCCTTTGGAGGGAACAGCAACAATGAGCAGTTCTTC. This codes for CSAFGGNSNNEQFF.

The chain carries TRBV3-1 and TRBJ2-3, with 12 bases lining up with TRBD2. J lost 3 bases, V lost 7 bases, and 8 bases had no gene match. CDR3 length equals 16 residues. The germline gives CDR1 LGHDT, CDR2 YNNKEL (reference sequence). DNA of the CDR3: TGTGCCAGCAACCAGGATGGACTAGCGGGAACAGATACGCAGTATTTT. Residues: CASNQDGLAGTDTQYF.

The sample holds a few counts of this clonotype. The chain couples TRBV12-3 or TRBV12-4 to TRBJ2-3, with TRBD2 as a possible D gene (6 bases). The V gene lost 4 bases and the J gene lost 2 bases, with 13 bases spanning the gap. The CDR3 sequence is 15 residues long. CDR3 sequence (DNA): TGTGCCAGCAGTTCGTGGACTACTCTCACAGATACGCAGTATTTT. Translating it yields CASSSWTTLTDTQYF.

The chain has TRBV18 and TRBJ2-5, with D possibly matching TRBD1 (5 bases). Germline-derived CDR1 and CDR2 are KGHSH and LQKENI. This CDR3 is built from 15 residues. V gave up 0 bases and J gave up 5 bases, with 13 bases separating them. In DNA form, the CDR3 reads TGTGCCAGCTCACCACCGTTAAGGGGCGGCGAGACCCAGTACTTC. The encoded protein is CASSPPLRGGETQYF.

In regard to this clonotype: Compared with germline, one end of the junction differs, possibly owing to a read error. The chain couples TRBV6-1 to TRBJ1-2; D gene uncertain. Germline V lookup: CDR1 MNHNS, CDR2 SASEGT. CDR3 length: 14 amino acids. The CDR3 region is CASSHEAGGYGNTF. CDR3 in DNA: TGTGCCAGCAGCCATGAAGCGGGTGGCTATGGCAACACCTTC.

The chain recombines TRBV12-3 or TRBV12-4 with TRBJ2-1, with 9 bases identical to TRBD1. With the DNA end fitting TRBJ2-7 better, the J assignment may be wrong. This CDR3 has 17 amino acids. The CDR3 bases are TGTGCCAGCAGTTTCAGTTATTATGGACAGGGGACCTACGAGCAGTACTTC. This encodes CASSFSYYGQGTYEQYF.

The V and J genes are TRBV28 and TRBJ1-3, with D unresolved. The CDR3 extends over 18 amino acids. V lost 5 bases and J lost 5, with 25 bases in between. Germline lookup yields CDR1 MDHEN and CDR2 SYDVKM. This CDR3 reads CASSPPIGEEQRRNTIYF. CDR3 bases: TGTGCCAGCAGTCCACCAATCGGTGAAGAGCAGAGGAGAAACACCATATATTTT.

This clonotype was counted between two and nine times. The chain joins TRBV20-1 to TRBJ2-7; D remains ambiguous. This CDR3 is 16 amino acids long. Trimming pared 0 bases from V and 1 base from J, leaving 16 bases between. From germline, CDR1 is DFQATT and CDR2 SNEGSKA (reference sequence). The CDR3 bases are TGCAGTGCTAGAGAAATTAGGGTGGCCCCTTCCTACGAGCAGTACTTC. This encodes CSAREIRVAPSYEQYF.

This clonotype was counted a few times. V gene TRBV28 combines with J gene TRBJ1-4; D uncertain. This CDR3 is 13 amino acids long. Germline lookup yields CDR1 MDHEN and CDR2 SYDVKM. The V and J ends lost 2 bases and 4 bases respectively, with 5 bases between them. CDR3 residues: CASSLDGNEKLFF. The CDR3 DNA reads TGTGCCAGCAGTTTAGACGGTAATGAAAAACTGTTTTTT.

On this clonotype: This clone may be a read error of a much larger clone one base away. The chain is built from TRBV28 and TRBJ1-6, with unresolved D. Germline loops: CDR1 MDHEN, CDR2 SYDVKM. CDR3 length equals 14 residues. The CDR3, as DNA: TGTGCCGGCAGCTCCTGGGTAAATAATTCACCCCTCCACTTT. It translates to CAGSSWVNNSPLHF.

This clonotype has more than one count but fewer than ten. This chain joins TRBV7-3 and TRBJ2-2, with a weak D call TRBD2 (6 bases). Germline CDR1 reads SGHTA; CDR2 reads FQGTGA. CDR3 size: 15 residues. The germline V and J ends were trimmed by 8 bases and 0 bases, with 13 bases remaining between them. CDR3 DNA sequence: TGTGCCAGCGCCCGTAGCGGTTCGAACACCGGGGAGCTGTTTTTT. Translating it yields CASARSGSNTGELFF.

The genes are TRBV7-2 and TRBJ1-5; D is uncertain. The CDR3 has 15 residues. Trimming pared 5 bases from V and 4 bases from J, leaving 15 bases between. Germline CDR1 and CDR2: SGHTA and FQGNSA. CDR3: CASSQLGGENQPQHF. DNA for the CDR3: TGTGCCAGCAGCCAATTGGGAGGAGAGAATCAGCCCCAGCATTTT.

The rearrangement links TRBV10-2 to TRBJ2-3; 9 positions agree with TRBD2. This CDR3 comprises 14 residues. Germline-derived CDR1 and CDR2 are WSHSY and SAAADI. J lost 15 bases, V lost 6 bases, and 16 bases had no gene match. The CDR3 DNA follows: TGCGCCAGCAGATACGTAGCGGGAGACTCCCCCCTTTATTTT. Encoded protein: CASRYVAGDSPLYF.

Only a few counts were recorded for this clonotype. V usage is TRBV5-1 and J usage is TRBJ2-3; maybe TRBD1 (6 bases). Germline CDR1 SGHRS, CDR2 YFSETQ. Trimming left V 0 bases short and J 1 base short, with 15 bases between. The CDR3 is 17 amino acids. CDR3 DNA sequence: TGCGCCAGCAGCTTGGCTTGGGCAGGGGACGGCACAGATACGCAGTATTTT. Residues: CASSLAWAGDGTDTQYF. The full variable domain, completed using reference TRBV5-1 and TRBJ2-3, is KAGVTQTPRYLIKTRGQQVTLSCSPISGHRSVSWYQQTPGQGLQFLFEYFSETQRNKGNFPGRFSGRQFSNSRSEMNVSTLELGDSALYLCASSLAWAGDGTDTQYFGPGTRLTVL.

The chain employs TRBV11-2 and TRBJ2-4, with D unclear. V was pared by 6 bases and J by 6 bases, with 18 bases between. CDR3 length equals 15 residues. The germline gives CDR1 SGHAT, CDR2 FQNNGV. Written as DNA, the CDR3 is TGTGCCAGCAGTCGGTTTGGGCAAGAAGGAAACATTCAGTACTTC. Its translation: CASSRFGQEGNIQYF.

The V call is TRBV15, the J call TRBJ2-3; a possible D gene is TRBD1 (6 bases). The CDR3 runs to 13 residues. Germline CDR1 and CDR2: LNHNV and YYDKDF (reference sequence). Deletions cut 1 base from V and 5 bases from J, with 7 bases between. The CDR3 region is CATSRAGQDTQYF. The CDR3, as DNA: TGTGCCACCAGCAGAGCGGGACAAGATACGCAGTATTTT.

With respect to this clonotype: The junction and the germline gene differ at one end; a read error may be behind it. The V gene is TRBV29-1, the J gene TRBJ1-1; the match to TRBD1 covers 8 bases. The CDR3 sequence is 11 residues long. CDR1 SQVTM and CDR2 ANQGSEA come from the germline V gene. The CDR3 DNA is TGCAACGTTATGTCGGGACAGGCCGCTTTCTTT. Protein product: CNVMSGQAAFF.

Remarks on this clonotype: The germline gene is not matched at one end of the junction; a read error may be the cause. V and J are TRBV6-1 and TRBJ1-5; D is undetermined. Per germline, CDR1 MNHNS and CDR2 SASEGT. CDR3 length: 14 amino acids. DNA of the CDR3: TGTGCCAGCTCTGCGGATGCGGTGAGCCAGCCCCAGCGTTTT. The encoded protein is CASSADAVSQPQRF.

In its sample, this clonotype was seen a few times. The rearrangement joins TRBV27 to TRBJ2-7, with 7 nucleotides matching TRBD2. J lost 2 bases, V lost 2 bases, and 3 bases had no gene match. Germline V CDR1 and CDR2: MNHEY, SMNVEV (reference sequence). This CDR3 spans 14 amino acids. CDR3 sequence (DNA): TGTGCCAGCAGTTTAAGGGAGGGCCCCTACGAGCAGTACTTC. Amino acids: CASSLREGPYEQYF.

This clonotype was recorded a few times. The J gene is TRBJ2-7, the V gene TRBV24-1; TRBD2 agrees at 11 bases. The DNA end is more similar to TRBJ2-5, so the J call may be wrong. The CDR3 is 15 residues long. Germline V CDR1 and CDR2: KGHDR, SFDVKD. The CDR3 loop is CATSDPGTSGETQYF. The DNA of the CDR3 is TGTGCCACCAGTGACCCTGGGACTAGCGGAGAGACCCAGTACTTC.

V is TRBV29-1 and J is TRBJ1-2, with no clear D. Between the trimmed V and J ends, which lost 6 bases and 0 bases, there was a span of 11 bases. CDR3 length: 13 residues. Germline V lookup: CDR1 SQVTM, CDR2 ANQGSEA. CDR3 loop: CSVLANANYGYTF. Written as DNA, the CDR3 is TGCAGCGTGTTAGCCAATGCTAACTATGGCTACACCTTC.

The chain has TRBV7-2 and TRBJ1-3, with no clear D. The DNA matches TRBJ2-2 better at its end, which makes the J call doubtful. This CDR3 has 15 residues. Per the germline V gene, CDR1 is SGHTA and CDR2 is FQGNSA. The CDR3 is CASSLDSSGTGELFF. The CDR3 bases are TGTGCCAGCAGCTTAGACTCCTCTGGCACCGGGGAGCTGTTTTTT.

This chain joins TRBV7-9 and TRBJ1-1; perhaps TRBD1 as D (5 bases). The CDR3 has 14 amino acids. The germline CDR1 and CDR2 sequences are SEHNR and FQNEAQ (reference sequence). With 3 bases removed from V and 3 bases from J, the gap between germline ends came to 11 bases. CDR3 sequence (DNA): TGTGCCAGCAGCTTCGAGGGGAGGGACACTGAAGCTTTCTTT. It encodes CASSFEGRDTEAFF.

The sample holds one count of this clonotype. The chain recombines TRBV7-9 with TRBJ2-4; TRBD1 matches 12 bases. J was trimmed by 3 bases and V by 3 bases; bases with no gene match: 9. CDR3 length: 18 residues. Per germline, CDR1 SEHNR and CDR2 FQNEAQ (reference sequence). CDR3 residues: CASSFGTGGSGVKNIQYF. The CDR3 region has the DNA TGTGCCAGCAGCTTTGGGACAGGGGGCAGCGGGGTCAAAAACATTCAGTACTTC.

V and J are TRBV24-1 and TRBJ2-5, with 10 bases identical to TRBD2. The CDR3 covers 18 residues. Trimming took 3 bases from V and 2 from J; bases not matched to a gene: 11. The germline CDR1 and CDR2 sequences are KGHDR and SFDVKD. Written as DNA, the CDR3 is TGTGCCACCAGTGATGCCCGGACTAGCGGCGCGATACAAGAGACCCAGTACTTC. This sequence encodes CATSDARTSGAIQETQYF.